Each of the 28 T cell receptor beta chains below was sequenced from the same sample in a study of blood T cells in healthy people across ages. Primers used in a second PCR of roughly 6 to 11 cycles were a sample-barcoded 5' primer and a J-beta primer mix. One entry per CDR3 protein results from TCRdb running MiXCR on the 5' RACE reads. The sample has about 1.6 million distinct CDR3 sequences, roughly a third seen once. The sample consisted of blood. These receptors were taken from a woman under 40 in good health.

This clonotype was counted a few times. This rearrangement joins TRBV4-2 to TRBJ2-7; D unresolved. CDR1 LGHNA and CDR2 YNFKEQ come from the germline V gene. V lost 0 bases to trimming and J lost 0 bases, with 9 bases between them. The CDR3 is made up of 15 amino acids. Here the CDR3 DNA reads TGTGCCAGCAGCCAAGAGTGGGGTGGCTCCTACGAGCAGTACTTC. Translated: CASSQEWGGSYEQYF.

This clonotype was counted a single time. V usage is TRBV11-3 and J usage is TRBJ2-3, with TRBD2 identical over 7 bases. The J segment lost 1 base and the V segment lost 10 bases, leaving 11 bases of the junction unmatched. Germline CDR1 is SGHNT and CDR2 is YENEEA. This CDR3 region has 15 residues. The CDR3 DNA sequence: TGTGCCACCAGTGATTACAGCGGGGGCACAGATACGCAGTATTTT. Its translation: CATSDYSGGTDTQYF.

The chain joins TRBV3-1 to TRBJ2-7; a weak D match, TRBD2 (7 bases). Germline CDR1 is LGHDT and CDR2 is YNNKEL (reference sequence). V gave up 1 base and J gave up 3 bases, with 16 bases separating them. The CDR3 runs 16 residues. The CDR3 DNA sequence: TGTGCCAGCAGCCAAGGGGGGGGCCCAGGGTTCTACGAGCAGTACTTC. This encodes CASSQGGGPGFYEQYF.

This clonotype occurred a few times. The chain combines TRBV24-1 with TRBJ2-3; 9 positions agree with TRBD1. Germline V gene lookup returns CDR1 KGHDR and CDR2 SFDVKD. CDR3 length equals 15 residues. V shed 4 bases and J 3 bases; nucleotides not matched to a gene: 4. CDR3: CATSEGTGQTDTQYF. The CDR3 DNA follows: TGTGCCACCAGTGAGGGGACAGGGCAAACAGATACGCAGTATTTT.

The rearrangement joins TRBV28 to TRBJ2-7; 9 bases line up with TRBD2. This CDR3 has 14 amino acids. The J segment lost 3 bases and the V segment lost 7 bases, leaving 7 bases of the junction unmatched. CDR1 and CDR2 from the germline V gene are MDHEN and SYDVKM. The chain's CDR3 is CASTLSGRIYEQYF. As DNA, the CDR3 is TGTGCCAGCACCCTTAGCGGGAGAATCTACGAGCAGTACTTC. The full variable domain, completed using reference TRBV28 and TRBJ2-7, is DVKVTQSSRYLVKRTGEKVFLECVQDMDHENMFWYRQDPGLGLRLIYFSYDVKMKEKGDIPEGYSVSREKKERFSLILESASTNQTSMYLCASTLSGRIYEQYFGPGTRLTVT.

This chain connects TRBV23-1 to TRBJ1-2, with D unresolved. TRBV23-1 is designated an ORF whose function remains uncertain. Trimming took 4 bases from V and 0 from J, leaving 18 bases between them. The CDR3 length is 17 residues. For the CDR3, the DNA is TGCGCCAGCAGTCCTTCTGGACTGGGCGGTTCTAACTATGGCTACACCTTC. Its protein product is CASSPSGLGGSNYGYTF.

The rearrangement links TRBV20-1 to TRBJ2-7; the D gene is possibly TRBD2 (6 bases). CDR1 and CDR2 (germline): DFQATT, SNEGSKA (reference sequence). The germline V and J ends were trimmed by 6 bases and 2 bases, with 17 bases remaining between them. This CDR3 spans 14 amino acids. This CDR3 reads CSARRPSVTYEQYF. In DNA form, the CDR3 reads TGCAGTGCCAGACGGCCTAGCGTGACCTACGAGCAGTACTTC.

This clonotype has just a few counts. The CDR3 coding sequence is TGTGCCAGCAGCTTGGACAGGGGACGGGAAAAACTGTTTTTT. Its protein is CASSLDRGREKLFF. The chain links TRBV7-9 to TRBJ1-4; 9 bases align to TRBD1. CDR3 length equals 14 residues. The junction had 4 bases not matched to a gene; V was cut back by 3 bases and J by 8 bases. Germline CDR1 SEHNR, CDR2 FQNEAQ (reference sequence).

This clonotype showed up many times. This sequence joins TRBV20-1 and TRBJ2-3; D is possibly TRBD1 or TRBD2 (5 bases each). The CDR3 extends over 15 amino acids. V was shortened by 6 bases and J by 3 bases, with 19 bases between the two germline ends. Germline CDR1 and CDR2: DFQATT and SNEGSKA (reference sequence). CDR3 sequence: CSADGWQGGTDTQYF. For the CDR3, the DNA is TGCAGTGCCGACGGTTGGCAGGGCGGGACAGATACGCAGTATTTT.

The chain combines TRBV10-3 with TRBJ2-5; no definite D call. Trimming stripped 0 bases from V and 13 bases from J, with 24 bases between. CDR1 and CDR2 from the germline V gene are ENHRY and SYGVKD. The length of the CDR3 is 16 residues. The CDR3 protein is CAISESSLNAEGPWYF. The CDR3 coding sequence is TGTGCCATCAGTGAGTCGTCCTTAAACGCAGAAGGCCCGTGGTACTTC.

With regard to this clonotype: One end of the junction is discordant with germline, which a read error may explain. This chain connects TRBV18 to TRBJ2-7; D not certain. This CDR3 contains 11 residues. Per germline, CDR1 KGHSH and CDR2 LQKENI. CDR3 sequence (DNA): TGTGCCAGCTCACTTAAGTACGGGCAGTACTTC. This encodes CASSLKYGQYF.

This clonotype was seen a handful of times. The chain uses TRBV20-1 and TRBJ2-3; 7 positions agree with TRBD2. CDR1 DFQATT and CDR2 SNEGSKA come from the germline V gene (reference sequence). J lost 5 bases, V lost 6 bases, and 11 bases had no gene match. The CDR3 has 14 amino acids. The DNA of the CDR3 is TGCAGTGCGGAGGGAGGCGGGGGTGGAGATACGCAGTATTTT. It encodes CSAEGGGGGDTQYF.

This clonotype was detected only once. This rearrangement joins TRBV18 to TRBJ2-1; TRBD2 agrees at 12 bases. Germline lookup yields CDR1 KGHSH and CDR2 LQKENI. V lost 2 bases and J lost 8; bases outside the gene matches: 7. This CDR3 contains 16 residues. The CDR3 nucleotides are TGTGCCAGCTCACCAACTCGACTAGCGGGAGCAGATGAGCAGTTCTTC. It encodes CASSPTRLAGADEQFF.

As concerns this clonotype: A read error may account for a junction end that differs from germline. The chain links TRBV12-3 or TRBV12-4 to TRBJ2-5, with TRBD1 as a possible D gene (6 bases). This CDR3 spans 14 amino acids. CDR3 sequence (DNA): TGTGCCAGCGGTTTTCGCAGGGGCCAAGAGACCCAGTACTTC. Translation gives CASGFRRGQETQYF.

The V call is TRBV12-3 or TRBV12-4, the J call TRBJ2-5; D is ambiguous. CDR3 length equals 14 residues. V dropped 4 bases and J dropped 5 bases, with 14 bases sitting between them. The CDR3 loop is CASSSFTGAETQYF. The DNA for the CDR3 is TGTGCCAGCAGTTCTTTCACCGGAGCTGAGACCCAGTACTTC.

The chain employs TRBV7-2 and TRBJ1-1; 8 nucleotides align to TRBD1. The CDR3 is 17 amino acids. V lost 3 bases to trimming and J lost 5 bases; unmatched junction nucleotides: 14. Germline V gene sequence: CDR1 SGHTA, CDR2 FQGNSA. The chain's CDR3 is CASSFSTLGTGYTEAFF. The CDR3 nucleotides read TGTGCCAGCAGCTTCTCCACCCTAGGGACAGGTTATACTGAAGCTTTCTTT.

This clonotype has only a few counts. V usage is TRBV27 and J usage is TRBJ1-2; D may be TRBD1 (5 bases). Germline V CDR1 and CDR2: MNHEY, SMNVEV (reference sequence). CDR3 length: 13 residues. V lost 6 bases and J 7 bases, leaving 15 bases between the germline ends. CDR3 protein: CASRGLGTSGYTF. The CDR3 DNA sequence: TGTGCCAGCAGGGGACTGGGGACGTCTGGCTACACCTTC.

The chain couples TRBV5-6 to TRBJ2-7; perhaps TRBD1 as D (5 bases). The J call could be wrong; TRBJ2-4 is a better fit for the DNA end. There are 14 residues in the CDR3. Germline loops: CDR1 SGHDT, CDR2 YYEEEE. CDR3 sequence reads: CASSFGQGSDIQYF. As DNA, the CDR3 is TGTGCCAGCAGCTTTGGTCAGGGATCGGACATTCAGTACTTC.

There are a few counts of this clonotype. The chain couples TRBV15 to TRBJ2-7; TRBD1 agrees at 7 bases. The CDR3 spans 13 residues. Germline V CDR1 and CDR2: LNHNV, YYDKDF (reference sequence). The trim removed 3 bases at V and 3 bases at J, leaving 2 bases unmatched. The CDR3 DNA sequence: TGTGCCACCAGCAGGCAGGGGGTCTACGAGCAGTACTTC. The encoded protein is CATSRQGVYEQYF.

The V call is TRBV18, the J call TRBJ2-3, with D perhaps given as TRBD1 or TRBD2 (6 bases each). Per the germline V gene, CDR1 is KGHSH and CDR2 is LQKENI. This CDR3 has 14 amino acids. Trimming stripped 3 bases from V and 5 bases from J, with 12 bases between. This CDR3 is CASSPGRGEDTQYF. The CDR3 nucleotides are TGTGCCAGCTCACCGGGAAGGGGGGAAGATACGCAGTATTTT.

The CDR3 bases are TGTGCCGCACGGGACACCTACTCCTACAATGAGCAGTACTTC. Amino acid sequence: CAARDTYSYNEQYF. The rearrangement uses TRBV7-2 and TRBJ2-1; a weak D match, TRBD1 (6 bases). Gene TRBJ2-7 matches the end of the DNA better, so the J call may be wrong. The CDR3 is made up of 14 amino acids. Germline lookup yields CDR1 SGHTA and CDR2 FQGNSA.

V and J are TRBV13 and TRBJ2-5, with D perhaps matching TRBD2 (5 bases). The CDR3 is made up of 15 amino acids. Trimming cost V 5 bases and J 4 bases, with 17 bases left between them. Germline values: CDR1 PRHDT, CDR2 FYEKMQ (reference sequence). The CDR3 DNA reads as TGTGCCAGCAGCCCCTCGGGGAGCGGTCGAGAGACCCAGTACTTC. Translated, it gives CASSPSGSGRETQYF.

This clonotype was seen only a few times. The chain carries TRBV20-1 and TRBJ2-3; 9 bases line up with TRBD2. J gave up 4 bases and V 3 bases, and 5 bases lay outside the gene matches. Germline V gives CDR1 DFQATT, CDR2 SNEGSKA (reference sequence). CDR3 size: 14 residues. CDR3 residues: CSASPRGGADTQYF. For the CDR3, the DNA is TGCAGTGCTAGTCCGCGGGGGGGCGCAGATACGCAGTATTTT.

The chain is built from TRBV11-2 and TRBJ2-1, with D possibly TRBD2 on 6 matching bases. Trimming stripped 5 bases from V and 3 bases from J, with 29 bases between. This CDR3 comprises 20 residues. Looked up from germline, CDR1 is SGHAT and CDR2 is FQNNGV. This CDR3 reads CASSLYGGSGPRRDYNEQFF. CDR3 nucleotides: TGTGCCAGCAGCCTTTATGGGGGGAGCGGACCTAGAAGAGACTACAATGAGCAGTTCTTC.

The chain joins TRBV30 to TRBJ1-5; TRBD1 matches at 7 bases. CDR3 length: 14 amino acids. With V trimmed by 2 bases and J by 1 base, 2 bases remained unmatched. Germline assignment: CDR1 GTSNPN and CDR2 SVGIG (reference sequence). The CDR3 nucleotides are TGTGCCTGGAGTACAGGGGTGAGCAATCAGCCCCAGCATTTT. Residues: CAWSTGVSNQPQHF. Based on the CDR3 plus reference TRBV30 and TRBJ1-5, the full variable domain is SQTIHQWPATLVQPVGSPLSLECTVEGTSNPNLYWYRQAAGRGLQLLFYSVGIGQISSEVPQNLSASRPQDRQFILSSKKLLLSDSGFYLCAWSTGVSNQPQHFGDGTRLSIL.

This clonotype was detected only a few times. V and J are TRBV20-1 and TRBJ1-1; weak D call: TRBD1 (5 bases). The CDR3 is 14 amino acids. CDR1 and CDR2 (germline): DFQATT, SNEGSKA (reference sequence). Trimming took 6 bases from V and 0 from J, leaving 14 bases between them. CDR3 bases: TGCAGTGCCCCAATCCAGGGATTGAACACTGAAGCTTTCTTT. This translates into CSAPIQGLNTEAFF.

A single count supports this clonotype. The V and J genes are TRBV11-2 and TRBJ1-1, with a possible D match to TRBD1 (5 bases). From germline, CDR1 is SGHAT and CDR2 FQNNGV. The CDR3 is 17 residues long. V dropped 4 bases and J dropped 3 bases, with 21 bases sitting between them. Here the CDR3 DNA reads TGTGCCAGCAGCTCCCGGAAGGGGCTGGGGTCAGACACTGAAGCTTTCTTT. Translating gives CASSSRKGLGSDTEAFF.

The chain couples TRBV28 to TRBJ2-7; tentatively, D is TRBD1 (6 bases). The CDR3 is made up of 14 amino acids. CDR1 is MDHEN and CDR2 is SYDVKM in the germline V gene. V lost 7 bases, J lost 3 bases, and 16 bases lay in between. CDR3 sequence: CASNVRGINYEQYF. The CDR3 DNA reads TGTGCCAGCAACGTCAGGGGAATCAACTACGAGCAGTACTTC.